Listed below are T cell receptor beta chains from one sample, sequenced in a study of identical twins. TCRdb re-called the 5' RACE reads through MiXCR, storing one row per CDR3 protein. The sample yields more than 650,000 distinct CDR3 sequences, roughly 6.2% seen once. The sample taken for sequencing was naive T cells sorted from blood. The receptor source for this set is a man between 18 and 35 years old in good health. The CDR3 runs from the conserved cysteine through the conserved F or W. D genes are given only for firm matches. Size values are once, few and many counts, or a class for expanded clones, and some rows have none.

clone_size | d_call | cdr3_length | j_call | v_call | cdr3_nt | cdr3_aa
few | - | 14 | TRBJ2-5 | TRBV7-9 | TGTGCCAGCAGCTTAGCTGAACTCCAAGAGACCCAGTACTTC | CASSLAELQETQYF
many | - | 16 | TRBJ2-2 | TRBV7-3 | TGTGCCAGCAGCCCCCGGACAGTGAGTTACACCGGGGAGCTGTTTTTT | CASSPRTVSYTGELFF
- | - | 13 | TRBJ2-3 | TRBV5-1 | TGCGCCAGCAGCTTGGAGCCCCCCGCCACGCAGTATTTT | CASSLEPPATQYF
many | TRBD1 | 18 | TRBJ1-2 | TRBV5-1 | TGCGCCAGCAGCTTCGGCGGGACAGGGGGACCACTTAACTATGGCTACACCTTC | CASSFGGTGGPLNYGYTF
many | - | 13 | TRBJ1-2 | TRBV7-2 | TGTGCCAGCAGCCCAGGATTTAACTATGGCTACACCTTC | CASSPGFNYGYTF
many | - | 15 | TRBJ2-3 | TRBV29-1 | TGCAGCGCCCACACCGGGCTCTTAAGCACAGATACGCAGTATTTT | CSAHTGLLSTDTQYF
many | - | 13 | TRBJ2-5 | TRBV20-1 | TGCAGTGCTCGAGGGGTAACTCAAGAGACCCAGTACTTC | CSARGVTQETQYF
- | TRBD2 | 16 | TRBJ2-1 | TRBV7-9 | TGTGCCAGCAGCTCGAAGGGACTAGCGGGAGACGGTGTGCAGTTCTTC | CASSSKGLAGDGVQFF
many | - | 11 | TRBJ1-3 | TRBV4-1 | TGCGCCAGCTCGGAGGTAAACACCATATATTTT | CASSEVNTIYF
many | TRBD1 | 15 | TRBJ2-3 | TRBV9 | TGTGCCAGCAGCGCCGGGACAGGCCTCACAGATACGCAGTATTTT | CASSAGTGLTDTQYF
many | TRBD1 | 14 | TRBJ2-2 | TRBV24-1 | TGTGCCACCGACGGGACAGATGGCACCGGGGAGCTGTTTTTT | CATDGTDGTGELFF
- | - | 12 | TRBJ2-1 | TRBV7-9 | TGTGCCTCCCACCCGGGAGACCTCCATGAGTTCTTC | CASHPGDLHEFF
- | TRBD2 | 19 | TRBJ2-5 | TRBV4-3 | TGCGCCAGCAGCCACTACTACTCCGGGACTAGCGGGAGCGGTGAGACCCAGTACTTC | CASSHYYSGTSGSGETQYF
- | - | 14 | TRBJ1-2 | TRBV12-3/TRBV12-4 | TGTGCCAGCAGTTTAGGAGGGGGAAGGAATGGCTACACCTTC | CASSLGGGRNGYTF
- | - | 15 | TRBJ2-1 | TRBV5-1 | TGCGCCAGCAGCCTTGAGGTTGGGGCCTACAATGAGCAGTTCTTC | CASSLEVGAYNEQFF
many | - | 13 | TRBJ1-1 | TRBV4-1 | TGCGCCAGCAGCCAGGGTTTGCGTGGGGAAGCTTTCTTT | CASSQGLRGEAFF
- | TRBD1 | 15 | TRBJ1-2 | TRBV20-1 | TGCAGTGCTAGGCCCGGGACAGGGGAGAGAGGTGGCTACACCTTC | CSARPGTGERGGYTF
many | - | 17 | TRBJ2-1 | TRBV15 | TGTGCCACCAGCAGAGGGGCGGGTAAGATCTCCTACAATGAGCAGTTCTTC | CATSRGAGKISYNEQFF
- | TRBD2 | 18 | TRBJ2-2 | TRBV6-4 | TGTGCCAGCAGTCCACTAGCGGAGCCCGAAGTAGGCACCGGGGAGCTGTTTTTT | CASSPLAEPEVGTGELFF
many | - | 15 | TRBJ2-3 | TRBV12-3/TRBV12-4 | TGTGCCAGCACCCCGTGGGGGGGGCAGACAGATACGCAGTATTTT | CASTPWGGQTDTQYF
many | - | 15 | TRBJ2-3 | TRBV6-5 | TGTGCCAGCAGTTACGGTCTAGGAAGCACAGATACGCAGTATTTT | CASSYGLGSTDTQYF
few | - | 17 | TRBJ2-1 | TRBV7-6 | TGTGCCAGCAGCCCGCGGGGGACAGCCCTCTCCTACAATGAGCAGTTCTTC | CASSPRGTALSYNEQFF
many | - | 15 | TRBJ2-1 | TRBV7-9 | TGTGCCAGCAGCTTAGGTCAGGTTACCTACAATGAGCAGTTCTTC | CASSLGQVTYNEQFF